These T cell receptor beta chains were read from a single sample in a study of blood T cells in healthy people across ages. TCRdb passed the 5' RACE reads through MiXCR, listing each CDR3 protein once. This table has under 700,000 distinct CDR3 sequences, around 24% appearing once. These data are also associated with another study on T cells of mothers and their children.

The sample comprised blood. The receptor source for this set is a boy younger than 18 in good health. CDR3s include the opening cysteine and the closing phenylalanine or tryptophan. Each record gives: D gene, clone size, V gene, J gene, CDR3 DNA, CDR3 protein. A D gene is named only where the DNA matches it firmly. Where a row states a size, it is once, few, many or the class of an expanded clone; other rows omit it.

>TRBD1|few|TRBV9|TRBJ1-1
TGTGCCAGCAGCTCCTGGACAGGTGATATCACTGAAGCTTTCTTT
CASSSWTGDITEAFF
>TRBD2|few|TRBV5-1|TRBJ2-7
TGCGCCAGCAGTCTGGCCTCTAGCGGGGGGGCCTACGAGCAGTACTTC
CASSLASSGGAYEQYF
>TRBD1|.|TRBV12-3/TRBV12-4|TRBJ1-4
TGTGCCAGCAGCACAACAGGGGGCAGCGAAAAACTGTTTTTT
CASSTTGGSEKLFF
>.|.|TRBV7-8|TRBJ1-1
TGTGCCAGCAGCTTAGTCTTTGGGGGATCTTATACTGAAGCTTTCTTT
CASSLVFGGSYTEAFF
>.|few|TRBV18|TRBJ2-7
TGTGCCAGCTCACCACCGGGTCCAGGGCGCTACGAGCAGTACTTC
CASSPPGPGRYEQYF
>.|.|TRBV12-3/TRBV12-4|TRBJ2-1
TGTGCCAGCAGTTTGAACAGCTTACTCTACAATGAGCAGTTCTTC
CASSLNSLLYNEQFF
>TRBD2|.|TRBV9|TRBJ2-1
TGTGCCAGCAGCGGGACTAGCGGGGGTCGAAATGAGCAGTTCTTC
CASSGTSGGRNEQFF
>.|.|TRBV7-7|TRBJ2-5
TGTGCTAGCAGCTTTAGACAGCAAGAGACCCAGTACTTC
CASSFRQQETQYF
>TRBD2|few|TRBV5-1|TRBJ2-1
TGCGCCAGCAGCCCACGCGGGGTAGCGGGAGACTACAATGAGCAGTTCTTC
CASSPRGVAGDYNEQFF
>TRBD1|few|TRBV7-3|TRBJ2-2
TGTGCCAGCAGCTTTTCCGGGACAGCGAACACCGGGGAGCTGTTTTTT
CASSFSGTANTGELFF
>.|few|TRBV10-3|TRBJ1-1
TGTGCCATCAGTGAGTCGATTGGGGGAGGTCCTTCGAACACTGAAGCTTTCTTT
CAISESIGGGPSNTEAFF
>TRBD1|.|TRBV5-6|TRBJ1-2
TGTGCCAGCAGCTTGGGGGACAGCTACTATGGCTACACCTTC
CASSLGDSYYGYTF
>.|.|TRBV6-5|TRBJ1-2
TGTGCCAGCGGGGAGCTCTATGGCTACACCTTC
CASGELYGYTF
>.|.|TRBV9|TRBJ1-6
TGTGCCAGCAGTATTGAACAGGTTAATTCACCCCTCCACTTT
CASSIEQVNSPLHF
>.|.|TRBV7-3|TRBJ1-2
TGTGCCAGCAGCTATTCGGGGGGCAAGGGCTACACCTTC
CASSYSGGKGYTF
>TRBD2|few|TRBV7-7|TRBJ2-7
TGTGCTAGCAGCCCGGGACTAGGACACGAGCAGTACTTC
CASSPGLGHEQYF
>.|many|TRBV7-2|TRBJ1-4
TGTGCCAGCAGCTTACCCCCGTCAGGACAGATTAATGAAAAACTGTTTTTT
CASSLPPSGQINEKLFF
>.|.|TRBV20-1|TRBJ1-1
TGCAGTGCTAGAGATGGCGGACGGGGTCGGAACACTGAAGCTTTCTTT
CSARDGGRGRNTEAFF
>.|many|TRBV7-8|TRBJ2-5
TGTGCCAGCAGCTTAGCCAGGGCAGGGGCTCAAGAGACCCAGTACTTC
CASSLARAGAQETQYF
>.|few|TRBV13|TRBJ2-4
TGTGCCAGCAGCTCACCTGAAAACATTCAGTACTTC
CASSSPENIQYF
>.|.|TRBV5-1|TRBJ2-7
TGCGCCAGCAGCTTGGCCCGGTCTGTGGGCACATACGAGCAGTACTTC
CASSLARSVGTYEQYF
>.|.|TRBV29-1|TRBJ2-2
TGCAGCGTTGGTCCCTTGAGGACCGGGGAGCTGTTTTTT
CSVGPLRTGELFF
>.|.|TRBV4-3|TRBJ1-1
TGCGCCAGCAGCCCGCGGCAACGGGGTTCACTACCTGAAGCTTTCTTT
CASSPRQRGSLPEAFF
>TRBD2|.|TRBV4-3|TRBJ2-1
TGCGCCAGCAGACCGGGGGGACTAGCGGGGACGGATGAGCAGTTCTTC
CASRPGGLAGTDEQFF
>TRBD2|.|TRBV30|TRBJ2-7
TGTGCCTGGAGTGTTACCAGCGGGGGAGACGAGCAGTACTTC
CAWSVTSGGDEQYF
>.|.|TRBV20-1|TRBJ2-2
TGCAGTGCTTTGGGTTTGGAGGAGCTGTTTTTT
CSALGLEELFF
>TRBD2|.|TRBV12-3/TRBV12-4|TRBJ2-5
TGTGCCAGCAGGGGAGGGGTGCGGGAGACCCAGTACTTC
CASRGGVRETQYF
>.|few|TRBV7-9|TRBJ2-1
TGTGCCAGCACCCGGACCGGCACAAACAATGAGCAGTTCTTC
CASTRTGTNNEQFF
>.|.|TRBV9|TRBJ1-4
TGTGCCAACAGCCCCCGTGGCGGGATAAATGAAAAACTGTTTTTT
CANSPRGGINEKLFF